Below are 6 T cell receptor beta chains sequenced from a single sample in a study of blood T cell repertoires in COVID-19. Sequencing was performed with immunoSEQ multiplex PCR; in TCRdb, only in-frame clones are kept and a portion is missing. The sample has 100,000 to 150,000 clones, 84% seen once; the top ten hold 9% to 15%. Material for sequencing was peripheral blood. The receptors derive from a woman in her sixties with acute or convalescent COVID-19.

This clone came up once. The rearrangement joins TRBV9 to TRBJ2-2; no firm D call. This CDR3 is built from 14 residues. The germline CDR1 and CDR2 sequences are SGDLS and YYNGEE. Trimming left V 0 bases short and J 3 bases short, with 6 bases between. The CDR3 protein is CASSVDRYTGELFF. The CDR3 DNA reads TGTGCCAGCAGCGTAGACCGGTACACCGGGGAGCTGTTTTTT.

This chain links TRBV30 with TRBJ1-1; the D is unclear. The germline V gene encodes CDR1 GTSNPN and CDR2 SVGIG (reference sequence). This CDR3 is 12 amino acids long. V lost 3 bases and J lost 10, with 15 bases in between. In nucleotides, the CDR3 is TGTGCCTGGAGGTTGGGAGGGTCCGCAGCTTTCTTT. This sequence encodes CAWRLGGSAAFF. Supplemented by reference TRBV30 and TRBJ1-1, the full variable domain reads SQTIHQWPATLVQPVGSPLSLECTVEGTSNPNLYWYRQAAGRGLQLLFYSVGIGQISSEVPQNLSASRPQDRQFILSSKKLLLSDSGFYLCAWRLGGSAAFFGQGTRLTVV.

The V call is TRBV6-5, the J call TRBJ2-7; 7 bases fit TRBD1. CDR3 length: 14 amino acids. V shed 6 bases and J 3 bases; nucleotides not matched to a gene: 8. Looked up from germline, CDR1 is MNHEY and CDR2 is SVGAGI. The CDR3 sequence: CASRRIQGIYEQYF. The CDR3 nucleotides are TGTGCCAGCAGACGCATACAGGGGATCTACGAGCAGTACTTC.

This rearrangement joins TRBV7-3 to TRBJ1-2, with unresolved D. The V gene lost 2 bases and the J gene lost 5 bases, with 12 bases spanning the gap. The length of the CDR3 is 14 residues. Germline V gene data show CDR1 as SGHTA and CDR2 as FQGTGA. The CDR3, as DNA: TGTGCCAGCAGCTTAGACGCGACAATGTATGGCTACACCTTC. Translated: CASSLDATMYGYTF.

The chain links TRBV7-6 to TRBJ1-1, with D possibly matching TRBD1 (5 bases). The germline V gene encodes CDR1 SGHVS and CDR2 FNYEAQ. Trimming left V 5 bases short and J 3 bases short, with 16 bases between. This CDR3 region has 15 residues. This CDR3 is CASSAPGEQDTEAFF. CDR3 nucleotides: TGTGCCAGCAGCGCCCCGGGAGAACAGGACACTGAAGCTTTCTTT.

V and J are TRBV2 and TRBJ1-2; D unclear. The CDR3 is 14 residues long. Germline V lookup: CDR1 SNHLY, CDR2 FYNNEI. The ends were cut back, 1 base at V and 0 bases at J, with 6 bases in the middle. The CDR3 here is CASSEVSANYGYTF. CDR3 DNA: TGTGCCAGCAGTGAAGTCAGCGCTAACTATGGCTACACCTTC.